The 8 T cell receptor beta chains given below trace back to one sample, sequenced in a study of T cell responses to AZD1222 COVID-19 vaccine. The repertoire was sequenced with immunoSEQ multiplex PCR; TCRdb's copy has only in-frame clones and lacks some. The sample has 180,000 or so clones, around 90% seen once. Sequencing used peripheral blood, obtained 28 days after the second AZD1222 dose. The receptors shown here come from an adult who received the AZD1222 COVID-19 vaccine.

The chain couples TRBV27 to TRBJ2-7, with 11 positions matching TRBD2. The CDR3 totals 15 residues. Trimming took 8 bases from V and 6 from J; bases not matched to a gene: 12. CDR1 and CDR2 from the germline V gene are MNHEY and SMNVEV (reference sequence). The CDR3 spells CASAGLAAPTSEQYF. CDR3 nucleotides: TGTGCCAGCGCGGGACTAGCGGCCCCTACGTCCGAGCAGTACTTC.

V gene TRBV2 combines with J gene TRBJ1-5; 9 nucleotides align to TRBD1. The CDR3 loop spans 13 amino acids. Germline V lookup: CDR1 SNHLY, CDR2 FYNNEI. V lost 10 bases, J lost 2 bases, and 3 bases stayed unmatched. Here the CDR3 reads CATDRGGNQPQHF. CDR3 nucleotides: TGTGCCACCGACAGGGGGGGCAATCAGCCCCAGCATTTT.

On this clone itself: A junction end diverges from the germline sequence, so it may reflect a read error. The V gene is TRBV2, the J gene TRBJ1-4; the match to TRBD1 covers 9 bases. The CDR3 runs 15 residues. CDR1 and CDR2 from the germline V gene are SNHLY and FYNNEI. This chain's CDR3 is CASSPWTGENGKLFF. In nucleotides, the CDR3 is TGTGCCAGCAGCCCCTGGACAGGGGAGAATGGAAAACTGTTTTTT.

The chain is built from TRBV2 and TRBJ1-4, with D unclear. CDR1 and CDR2 from the germline V gene are SNHLY and FYNNEI. V was trimmed by 7 bases and J by 5 bases, leaving 11 bases between them. This CDR3 has 13 residues. As DNA, the CDR3 is TGTGCCAGCAAGGGCGGGATGAATGAAAAACTGTTTTTT. Translation: CASKGGMNEKLFF.

The table lists this clone with a count of one. This chain joins TRBV6-5 and TRBJ1-2; D may be TRBD1 (5 bases). The V end lost 6 bases, the J end lost 7 bases, and 9 bases lay between the germline ends. Germline V gives CDR1 MNHEY, CDR2 SVGAGI. The CDR3 has 11 amino acids. Written as DNA, the CDR3 is TGTGCCAGCAGCGGGGGGTCTGGCTACACCTTC. Translated: CASSGGSGYTF.

About this clone: This sample also contains other DNA sequences that code for the same CDR3. The rearrangement joins TRBV12-3 or TRBV12-4 to TRBJ2-7; either TRBD1 or TRBD2 may fit D (6 bases each). The CDR3 consists of 13 residues. Trimming removed 4 bases from V and 4 bases from J, with 11 bases in between. The CDR3 DNA is TGTGCCAGCAGTTATTCGGGGGCTTACGAGCAGTACTTC. It is translated as CASSYSGAYEQYF.

This clone was picked up one time. The chain carries TRBV3-1 (or the pseudogene TRBV3-2) and TRBJ1-4, with a weak D call TRBD1 (6 bases). Deletions cut 5 bases from V and 5 bases from J, with 9 bases between. The CDR3 spans 13 residues. The germline V gene encodes CDR1 LGHDT and CDR2 YNNKEL (reference sequence). The CDR3 region has the DNA TGTGCCAGCAGCTACGGACAGAATGAAAAACTGTTTTTT. Its translation is CASSYGQNEKLFF.

The chain is built from TRBV12-5 and TRBJ2-2, with D hard to call. This CDR3 contains 13 residues. Trimming removed 6 bases at V and 3 bases at J, with 8 bases between. Per germline, CDR1 LGHNT and CDR2 FRNRAP. The CDR3 DNA follows: TGTGCTAGTGGGGGCAGTGACACCGGGGAGCTGTTTTTT. It is translated as CASGGSDTGELFF.